Listed below are T cell receptor beta chains from one sample, sequenced in a study of shared clonotypes between healthy human individuals. Measured with immunoSEQ multiplex PCR; TCRdb has only the in-frame clones, and not every one. The sample lists fewer than 600,000 clones; roughly 79% were seen once. The material sequenced was PBMCs. The receptors derive from a woman in her forties in good health. Some clones in this sample may be carry-over from other donors' samples. CDR3s include the opening cysteine and the closing phenylalanine or tryptophan. A D gene is named only where the DNA matches it firmly. A clone size is listed for some rows: how often the clone was seen (once, few, many), or a class if it is expanded.

j_call: TRBJ1-4
v_call: TRBV4-3
clone_size: .
d_call: .
cdr3_nt: TGCGCCAGCAGCCAAGATGGCCTCATTAATGAAAAACTGTTTTTT
cdr3_aa: CASSQDGLINEKLFF

j_call: TRBJ2-1
v_call: TRBV4-1
clone_size: once
d_call: TRBD2
cdr3_nt: TGCGCCAGCAGCTCAGCTCCGGGACTAGCATTTGAGCAGTTCTTC
cdr3_aa: CASSSAPGLAFEQFF

j_call: TRBJ1-3
v_call: TRBV4-1
clone_size: .
d_call: .
cdr3_nt: TGCGCCAGCAGCCAAGATACGCAGGTGGGAGACCGGTATATCAACACCATATATTTT
cdr3_aa: CASSQDTQVGDRYINTIYF

j_call: TRBJ1-2
v_call: TRBV5-8
clone_size: .
d_call: .
cdr3_nt: TGTGCCAGCAGCCTTGTTCGACTCGGGACATCCCTATTAGGCTACACCTTC
cdr3_aa: CASSLVRLGTSLLGYTF

j_call: TRBJ2-7
v_call: TRBV28
clone_size: .
d_call: .
cdr3_nt: TGTGCCAGCAGCACAGGGAGGGAGCAGTACTTC
cdr3_aa: CASSTGREQYF

j_call: TRBJ1-5
v_call: TRBV28
clone_size: .
d_call: .
cdr3_nt: TGTGCCAGCAGGTTATTCAATCAGCCCCAGCATTTT
cdr3_aa: CASRLFNQPQHF

j_call: TRBJ2-1
v_call: TRBV7-6
clone_size: .
d_call: TRBD2
cdr3_nt: TGTGCCAGCAGCTTAGTTTCCGGGACTAGTGTTGGGGGTGAGCAGTTCTTC
cdr3_aa: CASSLVSGTSVGGEQFF

j_call: TRBJ2-5
v_call: TRBV7-6
clone_size: .
d_call: .
cdr3_nt: TGTGCCAGCAGCAACCAAGAGACCCAGTACTTC
cdr3_aa: CASSNQETQYF

j_call: TRBJ1-4
v_call: TRBV4-3
clone_size: .
d_call: .
cdr3_nt: TGCGCCAGCAGCCAAGATTGGGGGGGCGTAGGGGAAAAACTGTTTTTT
cdr3_aa: CASSQDWGGVGEKLFF

j_call: TRBJ2-3
v_call: TRBV4-3
clone_size: once
d_call: .
cdr3_nt: TGCGCCAGCAGCCAATATGGCGGGAGCACAGATACGCAGTATTTT
cdr3_aa: CASSQYGGSTDTQYF

j_call: TRBJ2-5
v_call: TRBV7-9
clone_size: .
d_call: .
cdr3_nt: TGTGCCAGCAGCCCAGTCGTGGGAGGAGAGACCCAGTACTTC
cdr3_aa: CASSPVVGGETQYF

j_call: TRBJ2-1
v_call: TRBV30
clone_size: once
d_call: .
cdr3_nt: TGTGCCCTTATGAGGGGTGCAAATGAGCAGTTCTTC
cdr3_aa: CALMRGANEQFF

j_call: TRBJ1-4
v_call: TRBV7-9
clone_size: .
d_call: TRBD1
cdr3_nt: TGTGCCAGCAGCGCAGGACAGGGAGAATCGGAAAAACTGTTTTTT
cdr3_aa: CASSAGQGESEKLFF

j_call: TRBJ2-2
v_call: TRBV18
clone_size: many
d_call: TRBD2
cdr3_nt: TGTGCCAGCTCACTCCAAGTCAGCGGGAGATTCACCGGGGAGCTGTTTTTT
cdr3_aa: CASSLQVSGRFTGELFF

j_call: TRBJ1-5
v_call: TRBV6-5
clone_size: once
d_call: .
cdr3_nt: TGTGCCAGCAGTCCCACAGGACAGCCCCAGCATTTT
cdr3_aa: CASSPTGQPQHF

j_call: TRBJ2-5
v_call: TRBV7-7
clone_size: .
d_call: .
cdr3_nt: TGTGCTAGCAGCTTAGGCCTACGGGAGACCCAGTACTTC
cdr3_aa: CASSLGLRETQYF

j_call: TRBJ1-1
v_call: TRBV7-3
clone_size: .
d_call: .
cdr3_nt: TGTGCCAGCAGCCCGGAAGGGGCTGAAGCTTTCTTT
cdr3_aa: CASSPEGAEAFF

j_call: TRBJ1-2
v_call: TRBV5-1
clone_size: .
d_call: .
cdr3_nt: TGCGCCAGCAGCTTTGGGGTGCTCAGCTATGGCTACACCTTC
cdr3_aa: CASSFGVLSYGYTF

j_call: TRBJ1-1
v_call: TRBV6-6
clone_size: .
d_call: TRBD1
cdr3_nt: TGTGCCAGCAGTTACCAGGGGGCGCACACTGAAGCTTTCTTT
cdr3_aa: CASSYQGAHTEAFF

j_call: TRBJ1-5
v_call: TRBV11-2
clone_size: once
d_call: .
cdr3_nt: TGTGCCAGCAGCTTAGGGGTCAGGGAAAATCAGCCCCAGCATTTT
cdr3_aa: CASSLGVRENQPQHF

j_call: TRBJ2-7
v_call: TRBV29-1
clone_size: .
d_call: TRBD2
cdr3_nt: TGCAGCGTTGTTTGGGACTATCTAAGCTCCTACGAGCAGTACTTC
cdr3_aa: CSVVWDYLSSYEQYF

j_call: TRBJ2-7
v_call: TRBV7-3
clone_size: .
d_call: TRBD2
cdr3_nt: TGTGCCAGCAGCCCCGGGACTAGCGGGACGGAGCAGTACTTC
cdr3_aa: CASSPGTSGTEQYF

j_call: TRBJ2-3
v_call: TRBV28
clone_size: .
d_call: .
cdr3_nt: TGTGCCAGCAGTTTGCCCCGTAGAGATACGCAGTATTTT
cdr3_aa: CASSLPRRDTQYF

j_call: TRBJ2-6
v_call: TRBV6-4
clone_size: once
d_call: .
cdr3_nt: TGTGCCAGCAGTGCCCTCCTAGGGGCCAACGTCCTGACTTTC
cdr3_aa: CASSALLGANVLTF

j_call: TRBJ2-5
v_call: TRBV27
clone_size: .
d_call: .
cdr3_nt: TGTGCCAGCAGTGCGACAGTCCGCGCGGAGACCCAGTACTTC
cdr3_aa: CASSATVRAETQYF

j_call: TRBJ1-3
v_call: TRBV6-5
clone_size: many
d_call: TRBD1
cdr3_nt: TGTGCCAGCAGTTACTCGGGGACAGGGGCTGGAAACACCATATATTTT
cdr3_aa: CASSYSGTGAGNTIYF

j_call: TRBJ1-2
v_call: TRBV4-2
clone_size: .
d_call: .
cdr3_nt: TGTGCCAGCAGCCAAGAAGGCGCAGGTTCGGACTATGGCTACACCTTC
cdr3_aa: CASSQEGAGSDYGYTF

j_call: TRBJ2-5
v_call: TRBV5-8
clone_size: .
d_call: .
cdr3_nt: TGTGCCAGCAGCTTGCGCGGCCGGGGCCAAGAGACCCAGTACTTC
cdr3_aa: CASSLRGRGQETQYF

j_call: TRBJ2-6
v_call: TRBV28
clone_size: few
d_call: .
cdr3_nt: TGTGCCAGCAGTTTAGGGGCAGGCGCCTCTGGGGCCAACGTCCTGACTTTC
cdr3_aa: CASSLGAGASGANVLTF

j_call: TRBJ1-2
v_call: TRBV2
clone_size: .
d_call: .
cdr3_nt: TGTGCCAGCCGGATAGCGGCGGTCTATGGCTACACCTTC
cdr3_aa: CASRIAAVYGYTF

j_call: TRBJ2-3
v_call: TRBV6-4
clone_size: .
d_call: TRBD2
cdr3_nt: TGTGCCAGCAGTCCACTAGCGGGAGACGCAGATACGCAGTATTTT
cdr3_aa: CASSPLAGDADTQYF

j_call: TRBJ2-7
v_call: TRBV4-3
clone_size: .
d_call: .
cdr3_nt: TGCGCCAGCAGCCAAGATGTGTCGGTGGGATCGTCCGACAACTACGAGCAGTACTTC
cdr3_aa: CASSQDVSVGSSDNYEQYF

j_call: TRBJ1-3
v_call: TRBV27
clone_size: .
d_call: .
cdr3_nt: TGTGCCAGCAGTTTCGGTGGGGGCGGCACCATATATTTT
cdr3_aa: CASSFGGGGTIYF

j_call: TRBJ1-4
v_call: TRBV28
clone_size: .
d_call: .
cdr3_nt: TGTGCCAGCAGTTTATTCATGACGGGACACCACGAAAAACTGTTTTTT
cdr3_aa: CASSLFMTGHHEKLFF

j_call: TRBJ2-7
v_call: TRBV5-4
clone_size: .
d_call: TRBD1
cdr3_nt: TGTGCCAGCAGCTTGGGGACAGGGGGCTCCTACGAGCAGTACTTC
cdr3_aa: CASSLGTGGSYEQYF

j_call: TRBJ2-6
v_call: TRBV28
clone_size: once
d_call: TRBD2
cdr3_nt: TGTGCCAGCACCGGACTAGCAGAAATTAGAGACTCTGGGGCCAACGTCCTGACTTTC
cdr3_aa: CASTGLAEIRDSGANVLTF

j_call: TRBJ1-1
v_call: TRBV4-2
clone_size: once
d_call: .
cdr3_nt: TGTGCCAGCAGCCAAGTTCACAGCAACAAGAACACTGAAGCTTTCTTT
cdr3_aa: CASSQVHSNKNTEAFF

j_call: TRBJ2-7
v_call: TRBV6-5
clone_size: .
d_call: .
cdr3_nt: TGTGCCAGCAGTTACGGCCAACGGCGAGAGCAGTACTTC
cdr3_aa: CASSYGQRREQYF

j_call: TRBJ1-5
v_call: TRBV19
clone_size: .
d_call: .
cdr3_nt: TGTGCCAGTAGTGATCAGGGTAGCAATCAGCCCCAGCATTTT
cdr3_aa: CASSDQGSNQPQHF

j_call: TRBJ2-1
v_call: TRBV30
clone_size: .
d_call: TRBD2
cdr3_nt: TGTGCCTGGACCCATTTGGGGAGGGGAGACGGCAATGAGCAGTTCTTC
cdr3_aa: CAWTHLGRGDGNEQFF

j_call: TRBJ2-7
v_call: TRBV28
clone_size: .
d_call: .
cdr3_nt: TGTGCCAGCAGTCCCCCCCTTCGACAGGCCTCCTCCTACGAGCAGTACTTC
cdr3_aa: CASSPPLRQASSYEQYF

j_call: TRBJ1-1
v_call: TRBV2
clone_size: few
d_call: .
cdr3_nt: TGTGCCACCGGAGAGCAAATGAACACTGAAGCTTTCTTT
cdr3_aa: CATGEQMNTEAFF

j_call: TRBJ1-2
v_call: TRBV7-2
clone_size: .
d_call: TRBD1
cdr3_nt: TGTGCCAGCAGCCAAGGAAGGGACAGGGGGAACTATGGCTACACCTTC
cdr3_aa: CASSQGRDRGNYGYTF

j_call: TRBJ2-7
v_call: TRBV7-9
clone_size: .
d_call: .
cdr3_nt: TGTGCCAGCAGCCCCGGGGCCCTCTCCTACGAGCAGTACTTC
cdr3_aa: CASSPGALSYEQYF

j_call: TRBJ2-1
v_call: TRBV2
clone_size: .
d_call: .
cdr3_nt: TGTGCCAGCAGTGCAACGTGGCTTCATGAGCAGTTCTTC
cdr3_aa: CASSATWLHEQFF

j_call: TRBJ1-2
v_call: TRBV6-5
clone_size: once
d_call: TRBD1
cdr3_nt: TGTGCCAGCAGCAGGATGACAGGGAACTATGGCTACACCTTC
cdr3_aa: CASSRMTGNYGYTF

j_call: TRBJ2-3
v_call: TRBV20-1
clone_size: .
d_call: .
cdr3_nt: TGCAGTGCTAGTGGCACAGATACGCAGTATTTT
cdr3_aa: CSASGTDTQYF

j_call: TRBJ1-4
v_call: TRBV30
clone_size: .
d_call: .
cdr3_nt: TGTGCCTGGTCCCTCGTTTGGGGAATAACTAATGAAAAACTGTTTTTT
cdr3_aa: CAWSLVWGITNEKLFF

j_call: TRBJ2-7
v_call: TRBV27
clone_size: .
d_call: .
cdr3_nt: TGTGCCAGCAGTTTACGGCTAGCGTCTATCTCCTACGAGCAGTACTTC
cdr3_aa: CASSLRLASISYEQYF

j_call: TRBJ1-1
v_call: TRBV11-3
clone_size: few
d_call: .
cdr3_nt: TGTGCCAGCAGCTTAGTAGAGGAGACAGGACTGAACACTGAAGCTTTCTTT
cdr3_aa: CASSLVEETGLNTEAFF

j_call: TRBJ1-2
v_call: TRBV25-1
clone_size: .
d_call: .
cdr3_nt: TGTGCCAGCAGTAGGGGCGGGGGCTACACCTTC
cdr3_aa: CASSRGGGYTF

j_call: TRBJ2-3
v_call: TRBV5-1
clone_size: once
d_call: TRBD2
cdr3_nt: TGCGCCAGCAGCTTCCTAGCGGGAAAAGCGAGCACAGATACGCAGTATTTT
cdr3_aa: CASSFLAGKASTDTQYF

j_call: TRBJ2-3
v_call: TRBV7-2
clone_size: .
d_call: .
cdr3_nt: TGTGCCAGCGGACCTTCGCGCGTCAGCACAGATACGCAGTATTTT
cdr3_aa: CASGPSRVSTDTQYF

j_call: TRBJ1-2
v_call: TRBV5-4
clone_size: few
d_call: TRBD1
cdr3_nt: TGTGCCAGCAGCTTCCCTCAGGGGGCGGGCTATGGCTACACCTTC
cdr3_aa: CASSFPQGAGYGYTF

j_call: TRBJ1-2
v_call: TRBV6-1
clone_size: .
d_call: .
cdr3_nt: TGTGCCGGAGCAGCGGGGGGAGGTGAAGGCTACACCTTC
cdr3_aa: CAGAAGGGEGYTF

j_call: TRBJ1-1
v_call: TRBV30
clone_size: few
d_call: .
cdr3_nt: TGTGCCTGGACTAGACAGGTTTTAAACACTGAAGCTTTCTTT
cdr3_aa: CAWTRQVLNTEAFF

j_call: TRBJ2-2
v_call: TRBV5-1
clone_size: .
d_call: .
cdr3_nt: TGCGCCAGCAGCTTGGATACTGAGGACACCGGGGAGCTGTTTTTT
cdr3_aa: CASSLDTEDTGELFF